This T cell receptor (beta chain) was retrieved from a study of PD-1 blockade in classical Hodgkin lymphoma. Study-level findings and limits: Compared with healthy donors, newly diagnosed patients reportedly showed lower baseline TCR diversity. Patients who initiated nivolumab within 1 year of ASCT were excluded.

Each and every patient relapsed after autologous stem cell transplantation, and patients got differing brentuximab vedotin exposure. Assay used: immunoSEQ multiplex PCR; TCRdb lists only in-frame clones, some missing. The sample shows more than 55,000 clones, 88% of them seen only once. Comments on this clone: Its antigen is not known.

Sequencing was performed on peripheral blood mononuclear cells (PBMCs), taken before the second cycle of nivolumab. The sequence was obtained from a human donor with classical Hodgkin lymphoma.

The CDR3 sequence: CASSLVGRGDGETQYF. For the CDR3, the DNA is TGCGCCAGCAGCTTGGTTGGTCGCGGAGATGGGGAGACCCAGTACTTC. This chain connects TRBV5-1 to TRBJ2-5; D gene unclear. The V end was cut by 0 bases, the J end by 5 bases, with 17 bases between. This CDR3 is 16 amino acids long. In germline, CDR1 is SGHRS, CDR2 YFSETQ.